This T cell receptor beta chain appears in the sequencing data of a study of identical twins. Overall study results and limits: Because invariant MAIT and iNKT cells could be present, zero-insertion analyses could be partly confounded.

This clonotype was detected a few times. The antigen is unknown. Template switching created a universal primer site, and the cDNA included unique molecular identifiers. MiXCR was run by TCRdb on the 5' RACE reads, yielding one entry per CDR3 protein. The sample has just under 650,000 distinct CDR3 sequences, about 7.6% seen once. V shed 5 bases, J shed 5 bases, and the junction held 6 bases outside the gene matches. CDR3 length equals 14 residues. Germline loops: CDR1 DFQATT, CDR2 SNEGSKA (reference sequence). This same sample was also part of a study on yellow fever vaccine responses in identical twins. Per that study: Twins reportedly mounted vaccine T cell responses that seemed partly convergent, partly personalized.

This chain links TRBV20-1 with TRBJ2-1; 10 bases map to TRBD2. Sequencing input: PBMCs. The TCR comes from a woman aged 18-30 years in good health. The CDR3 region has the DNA TGCAGTGCTTACAGCGGGGGGGCGAACAATGAGCAGTTCTTC. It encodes CSAYSGGANNEQFF.